The rows below give T cell receptor beta chains drawn from one sample of a study of tumor and adjacent non-tumor tissue in lung cancer. TCRdb re-derived calls from the multiplex PCR reads in MiXCR, one entry per CDR3 protein. The sample includes 70,000 to 90,000 distinct CDR3 sequences, 80% to 90% of them seen just once. The source material was distant non-tumor lung tissue. These receptors were taken from a man aged 60 to 69 with non-small cell lung cancer. The CDR3 runs from the conserved cysteine through the conserved F or W. A D gene is named only where the DNA matches it firmly. For some rows the clone size is stated as once, few or many, or as a class when expanded; others skip it.

abundance	v_gene	d_gene	j_gene	CDR3nt	CDR3aa
-	TRBV20-1	-	TRBJ1-5	TGCACTAGCCAGAGGGCGGAACATAGCAATCAGCCCCAGCATTTT	CTSQRAEHSNQPQHF
-	TRBV29-1	TRBD2	TRBJ2-5	TGCAGCGCTGGGATGGCGGGAGTGGAGAAAGAGACCCGGTACTTC	CSAGMAGVEKETRYF
-	TRBV12-3/TRBV12-4	-	TRBJ1-6	TGTGCAAGCAATCCCGCGACAGAAAATTCACCCCTCCACTTT	CASNPATENSPLHF
-	TRBV10-2	-	TRBJ2-1	TGCGACACGGAGGCGGCAGGTGAGCAGTTCTTC	CDTEAAGEQFF
-	TRBV5-4	-	TRBJ2-7	TGTGCGAGCAGCTTGTCCCTGGGGGTGGTAGGCGAGCACTACTTC	CASSLSLGVVGEHYF
once	TRBV29-1	-	TRBJ2-2	TGCGGCGTCCAGACTGCCACCGGGGAACTGTTTTTT	CGVQTATGELFF
-	TRBV20-1	-	TRBJ1-2	TGCAGTGCTCGGGACGGTGCTAACTATGGCTACACCTTC	CSARDGANYGYTF
-	TRBV11-3	TRBD1	TRBJ2-5	TGTACCAGCAGCTTAGGGACAGGGGTGCCAGAGACCCAGAACTTC	CTSSLGTGVPETQNF
few	TRBV21-1	-	TRBJ2-7	TGTGCCAGCAGTCCTAGAGGAGGTCCGCGGTACGAGCAGTACTTC	CASSPRGGPRYEQYF
-	TRBV5-6	-	TRBJ1-1	TGTGCCAGCAGCTTGCTCCTGAGCAGTGAAGCTTTCTTT	CASSLLLSSEAFF
-	TRBV6-1	-	TRBJ2-3	TGTACCAGCAGTGGGCACAATAGCAATCAGCCCCAGTATTTT	CTSSGHNSNQPQYF
-	TRBV6-6	-	TRBJ2-5	TGTGCCAGCAGGGGCCCACAAGAGACCCAGTACTTC	CASRGPQETQYF
-	TRBV30	TRBD2	TRBJ2-1	TGTGCCTGGATCGGACTAGCGGGGAGCAATGAGCAGTTCTTC	CAWIGLAGSNEQFF
-	TRBV29-1	-	TRBJ1-1	TGCAGCGTAGAAGATCGGCAAGGGAAAGAAGGCACTGAAGCTTCCTTT	CSVEDRQGKEGTEASF
-	TRBV11-1	-	TRBJ2-7	TGTGCCAGCAGCTTAGGTAACAGGAACCTACTCGAGCAGTACTTC	CASSLGNRNLLEQYF
-	TRBV6-1	-	TRBJ2-5	TGTGTCAGCAGTGAACTAGCGTGGGGGCCCGAGACCCAGTACTTC	CVSSELAWGPETQYF
-	TRBV30	TRBD2	TRBJ2-3	TGTGCCTGGAAAGGAGCGGGGGCGAGCACAGATACGCAGTATTTT	CAWKGAGASTDTQYF
-	TRBV7-9	-	TRBJ2-3	TGTGCCAGCCACCTGGGCCCCGATACGCAGTATTTT	CASHLGPDTQYF
medium-sized	TRBV6-2/TRBV6-3	-	TRBJ2-1	TGTGCCAGCAGCCGCCGCGGGTACAATGAGCAGTTCTTC	CASSRRGYNEQFF
-	TRBV6-5	-	TRBJ1-2	TGTGCCAGCAGTGGAGCCTTAGACGAGGGGGAACAATATATTGCGTCGTATGGCTACACCTTC	CASSGALDEGEQYIASYGYTF
once	TRBV6-2/TRBV6-3	-	TRBJ2-1	TGTGCCAGCACCGACCGGACTGTCCGCAATGGGCAGTTCTTC	CASTDRTVRNGQFF
few	TRBV4-1	-	TRBJ2-3	TGCGCCAGCAGCCAAGAAGAGGGGGATGCGGAGGGGAGCACAGATACGCAGTATTTT	CASSQEEGDAEGSTDTQYF
-	TRBV12-3/TRBV12-4	-	TRBJ2-3	TGTGCCAGCATTGTAGAGGGCACAGATACGCAGTATTTT	CASIVEGTDTQYF
-	TRBV11-3	TRBD2	TRBJ2-2	TGTGCCAGCAGCCACCTAGCGACTAGCGGGGTGACCGGGGAGCTGTTTTTT	CASSHLATSGVTGELFF
few	TRBV4-1	TRBD2	TRBJ2-7	TGCGCCAGCACAATATCGGGACTAGCGGGGGGGAGAACCTACGAGCAGTACTTC	CASTISGLAGGRTYEQYF
-	TRBV6-2/TRBV6-3	-	TRBJ2-7	TGTGGCAGCAGAGGCAGCTCCTACGAGCAGTATTTC	CGSRGSSYEQYF
-	TRBV4-2	-	TRBJ2-3	TGTGCCAGCAGCCCGCTTCAGGGGGATACGCAGTATTTT	CASSPLQGDTQYF